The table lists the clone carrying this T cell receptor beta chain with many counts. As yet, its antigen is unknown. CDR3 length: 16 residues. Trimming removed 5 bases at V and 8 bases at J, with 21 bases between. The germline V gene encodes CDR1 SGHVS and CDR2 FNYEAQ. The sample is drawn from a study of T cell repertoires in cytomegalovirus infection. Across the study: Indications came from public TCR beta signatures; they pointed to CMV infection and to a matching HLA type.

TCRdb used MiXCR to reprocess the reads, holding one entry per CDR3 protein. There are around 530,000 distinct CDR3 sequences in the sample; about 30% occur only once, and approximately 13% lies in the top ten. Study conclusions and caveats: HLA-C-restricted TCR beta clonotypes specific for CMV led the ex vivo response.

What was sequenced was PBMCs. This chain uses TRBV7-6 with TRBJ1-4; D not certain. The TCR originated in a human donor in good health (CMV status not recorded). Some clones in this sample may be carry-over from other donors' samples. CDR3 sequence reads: CASSQGARTAREKLFF. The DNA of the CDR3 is TGTGCCAGCAGCCAAGGCGCCCGGACCGCGCGCGAAAAACTGTTTTTT.